Sequencing of this T cell receptor (beta chain) was carried out in a study of T cells in Graves' hyperthyroidism and ophthalmopathy. This clonotype has at least ten counts. Its antigen is currently unknown. The CDR3 is 12 residues long. The germline gives CDR1 MDHEN, CDR2 SYDVKM. V was pared by 2 bases and J by 7 bases, with 5 bases between. TCR beta CDR3 sequences were amplified from RNA transcripts. With the HTBI primer set, the TCR CDR3 went through a first round of RT-PCR. Each CDR3 protein gets one entry after TCRdb re-called the multiplex PCR reads with MiXCR. The sample shows around 620,000 distinct CDR3 sequences, 14% of them seen only once. General study points: Onset of ophthalmopathy came a median roughly 6.5 months after the model predicted it.

Duration under 3 months, a NOSPECS grade of at least 4, and a Clinical Activity Score of at least 3 characterized the ophthalmopathy patients. Uncontrolled infections, other autoimmune diseases, pregnancy or lactation led to exclusion of patients. The source of the PBMCs was more than 9.5 ml of fresh peripheral blood. This sequence joins TRBV28 and TRBJ2-2; D gene unclear. Material for sequencing was blood. This receptor was identified in a woman younger than 30 with Graves' ophthalmopathy. DNA of the CDR3: TGTGCCAGCAGTTTAGGAGACGGGGAGCTGTTTTTT. Its translation is CASSLGDGELFF.